Shown below are 17 T cell receptor beta chains from a single sample sequenced in a study of T cell responses to AZD1222 COVID-19 vaccine. This table comes from immunoSEQ multiplex PCR, and its TCRdb copy is limited to in-frame clones, with some not included. The sample yields more than 80,000 clones, 92% seen once. Sequenced here: peripheral blood, sampled 28 days after the second AZD1222 dose. Receptor source: an adult who received the AZD1222 COVID-19 vaccine.

The chain has TRBV27 and TRBJ1-2; TRBD1 is a possible D gene (5 bases). Germline CDR1 MNHEY, CDR2 SMNVEV (reference sequence). The V and J ends lost 4 bases and 0 bases respectively, with 12 bases between them. The CDR3 runs to 15 residues. The CDR3 sequence: CASSSYGTANYGYTF. As DNA, the CDR3 is TGTGCCAGCAGTTCCTATGGGACGGCTAACTATGGCTACACCTTC.

The chain links TRBV6-5 to TRBJ1-2; D might be TRBD1 (6 bases). The CDR3 totals 14 residues. The V end lost 1 base, the J end lost 9 bases, and 15 bases lay between the germline ends. Germline values: CDR1 MNHEY, CDR2 SVGAGI. The CDR3 reads CASSYFGQSLSYTF. The CDR3 region has the DNA TGTGCCAGCAGTTACTTTGGACAGTCCCTAAGCTACACCTTC.

The chain couples TRBV7-9 to TRBJ2-5; D possibly corresponds to TRBD1 (6 bases). There are 14 residues in the CDR3. CDR1 is SEHNR and CDR2 is FQNEAQ in the germline V gene (reference sequence). The V gene lost 5 bases and the J gene lost 0 bases, with 10 bases spanning the gap. The CDR3 region is CASSRDRYQETQYF. CDR3 sequence (DNA): TGTGCCAGCAGCCGAGACAGGTACCAAGAGACCCAGTACTTC.

The V call is TRBV21-1, the J call TRBJ2-7. TRBV21-1 is a recognized pseudogene. This CDR3 region has 13 residues. The CDR3 DNA follows: TGTGCCAGCAGCAAGGACGGAAACTACGAGCAGTACTTC. It codes for CASSKDGNYEQYF.

The chain joins TRBV2 to TRBJ1-4; 10 nucleotides agree with TRBD1. Germline lookup yields CDR1 SNHLY and CDR2 FYNNEI. J gave up 7 bases and V 7 bases, and 12 bases lay outside the gene matches. CDR3 length equals 16 residues. CDR3 loop: CASKAGTGDFGEKLFF. Written as DNA, the CDR3 is TGTGCCAGCAAAGCCGGGACAGGGGATTTTGGTGAAAAACTGTTTTTT.

V is TRBV7-9 and J is TRBJ2-5; possible D gene TRBD2, 5 bases. Germline V CDR1 and CDR2: SEHNR, FQNEAQ (reference sequence). The CDR3 sequence is 13 residues long. Trimming removed 5 bases at V and 2 bases at J, with 9 bases between. This chain's CDR3 is CASSTGSQETQYF. CDR3 sequence (DNA): TGTGCCAGCAGCACTGGGAGTCAAGAGACCCAGTACTTC.

The rearrangement uses TRBV18 and TRBJ1-1, with unresolved D. The CDR3 has 14 residues. Per the germline V gene, CDR1 is KGHSH and CDR2 is LQKENI. V was clipped by 2 bases and J by 4 bases, with 11 bases between them. The CDR3 sequence is CASSPFGQTTEAFF. CDR3 coding DNA: TGTGCCAGCTCACCATTTGGGCAGACCACTGAAGCTTTCTTT. Variable domain in full (rest from reference TRBV18 and TRBJ1-1): NAGVMQNPRHLVRRRGQEARLRCSPMKGHSHVYWYRQLPEEGLKFMVYLQKENIIDESGMPKERFSAEFPKEGPSILRIQQVVRGDSAAYFCASSPFGQTTEAFFGQGTRLTVV.

The chain links TRBV6-2 or TRBV6-3 to TRBJ2-1; TRBD2 might be the D (6 bases). There are 18 residues in the CDR3. Germline V CDR1 and CDR2: MNHEY, SVGEGT. The ends were cut back, 5 bases at V and 3 bases at J, with 23 bases in the middle. This chain's CDR3 is CASSPRVAVTSFYNEQFF. The CDR3, as DNA: TGTGCCAGCAGTCCCCGGGTAGCGGTCACTTCTTTCTACAATGAGCAGTTCTTC.

The table lists this clone with a count of one. V usage is TRBV5-1 and J usage is TRBJ1-5; a weak D match, TRBD1 (5 bases). The V end was cut by 0 bases, the J end by 7 bases, with 11 bases between. The CDR3 length is 14 residues. Germline V CDR1 and CDR2: SGHRS, YFSETQ. The CDR3 DNA reads as TGCGCCAGCAGCTTGGAAGGCAGGGAACAGCCCCAGCATTTT. It yields the protein CASSLEGREQPQHF.

A single count supports this clone. The V and J genes are TRBV4-2 and TRBJ2-2, with D hard to call. The V end lost 4 bases, the J end lost 6 bases, and 18 bases lay between the germline ends. Germline assignment: CDR1 LGHNA and CDR2 YNFKEQ. This CDR3 is 16 amino acids long. The CDR3 DNA is TGTGCCAGCAGCCCGGTTATTGAGAGTGGTCCCGGGGAGCTGTTTTTT. Its translation: CASSPVIESGPGELFF.

The J gene is TRBJ2-7, the V gene TRBV11-2; no clear D. V lost 0 bases to trimming and J lost 4 bases, with 10 bases between them. This CDR3 has 14 residues. CDR1 is SGHAT and CDR2 is FQNNGV in the germline V gene. The CDR3: CASSLEISEYEQYF. The CDR3 bases are TGTGCCAGCAGCTTAGAAATCTCCGAGTACGAGCAGTACTTC.

The V and J genes are TRBV6-1 and TRBJ2-1, with TRBD2 identical over 8 bases. Germline trimming cut 2 bases from V and 5 bases from J; bases unmatched to any gene: 8. This CDR3 is built from 16 residues. Germline CDR1 is MNHNS and CDR2 is SASEGT. The CDR3 reads CASSELVAGGDNEQFF. CDR3 nucleotides: TGTGCCAGCAGTGAACTGGTGGCGGGGGGTGACAATGAGCAGTTCTTC.

The chain employs TRBV9 and TRBJ1-4; D unresolved. Trimming removed 2 bases at V and 0 bases at J, with 8 bases between. Germline values: CDR1 SGDLS, CDR2 YYNGEE. The length of the CDR3 is 15 residues. CDR3 coding DNA: TGTGCCAGCAGCGTTGGGGTTACAACTAATGAAAAACTGTTTTTT. Translated, it gives CASSVGVTTNEKLFF.

The chain recombines TRBV5-4 with TRBJ2-3; TRBD2 aligns across 13 bases. The V gene's germline CDR1 is SGHNT and CDR2 YYREEE (reference sequence). V lost 7 bases, J lost 4 bases, and 6 bases stayed unmatched. The CDR3 extends over 15 amino acids. CDR3 DNA sequence: TGTGCCAGCCGGTGGGGACTAGCGGGGTCAGATACGCAGTATTTT. Protein sequence: CASRWGLAGSDTQYF.

This rearrangement joins TRBV12-3 or TRBV12-4 to TRBJ1-1, with D uncertain. This CDR3 comprises 13 residues. The germline V and J ends were trimmed by 3 bases and 3 bases, with 8 bases remaining between them. This chain's CDR3 is CASSFLGDTEAFF. The CDR3 region has the DNA TGTGCCAGCAGTTTTCTTGGGGACACTGAAGCTTTCTTT.

V and J are TRBV27 and TRBJ2-1; 7 bases map to TRBD2. CDR1 and CDR2 from the germline V gene are MNHEY and SMNVEV (reference sequence). Trimming took 0 bases from V and 14 from J; bases not matched to a gene: 4. This CDR3 has 12 residues. CDR3 loop: CASSLSRGMEFF. In DNA form, the CDR3 reads TGTGCCAGCAGTTTATCGCGGGGGATGGAGTTCTTC.

V gene TRBV4-1 combines with J gene TRBJ1-1, with a weak D call TRBD1 (5 bases). Trimming removed 3 bases at V and 11 bases at J, with 13 bases between. CDR1 MGHRA and CDR2 YSYEKL come from the germline V gene. CDR3 size: 12 residues. The CDR3 region is CASSHVGWDAFF. Here the CDR3 DNA reads TGCGCCAGCAGCCATGTCGGCTGGGACGCTTTCTTT.